The 26 T cell receptor beta chains in this list originate from one sample, sequenced in a study of blood T cells in healthy people across ages. Together with a sample-barcoded 5' primer, a J-beta primer mix was included in a second PCR lasting about 7 to 11 cycles. TCRdb used MiXCR to reprocess the 5' RACE reads, holding one entry per CDR3 protein. The table has 730,000 or so distinct CDR3 sequences, about 42% seen once. Specimen: blood. Every receptor here comes from a woman aged 60-70 years in good health.

The chain employs TRBV2 and TRBJ2-7; D is perhaps TRBD1 (6 bases). The CDR3 contains 14 residues. Trimming took 2 bases from V and 2 from J, leaving 10 bases between them. The V gene's germline CDR1 is SNHLY and CDR2 FYNNEI. The CDR3 DNA follows: TGTGCCAGCAGTGAAAGGGACAAAGCCTACGAGCAGTACTTC. Translated, it gives CASSERDKAYEQYF.

This clonotype was seen a few times. This chain uses TRBV11-2 with TRBJ2-4; D may be TRBD2 (5 bases). Trimming took off 5 bases at V and 0 bases at J, with 11 bases between the two ends. From germline, CDR1 is SGHAT and CDR2 FQNNGV. CDR3 size: 15 residues. The CDR3: CASSPAGLAKNIQYF. The CDR3, as DNA: TGTGCCAGCAGCCCTGCAGGACTAGCCAAAAACATTCAGTACTTC.

This clonotype was detected a few times. The V call is TRBV28, the J call TRBJ2-7, with TRBD2 matching over 15 bases. This CDR3 is 13 amino acids long. Unmatched junction bases numbered 8, after V lost 8 bases and J lost 12 bases. CDR1 is MDHEN, CDR2 SYDVKM, per germline. CDR3 sequence (DNA): TGTGCCAGCGGATCCGGGACTAGCGGGAGGCGGTACTTC. Residues: CASGSGTSGRRYF.

V usage is TRBV6-2 or TRBV6-3 and J usage is TRBJ1-5, with TRBD1 matching over 8 bases. Germline V lookup: CDR1 MNHEY, CDR2 SVGEGT. The CDR3 contains 19 residues. J lost 0 bases, V lost 2 bases, and 12 bases had no gene match. Here the CDR3 DNA reads TGTGCCAGCAGTTACGGACAGGGATCTATATCCTATAGCAATCAGCCCCAGCATTTT. It yields the protein CASSYGQGSISYSNQPQHF.

This clonotype was counted a few times. The rearrangement uses TRBV10-2 and TRBJ2-5; 12 bases fit TRBD2. Germline lookup yields CDR1 WSHSY and CDR2 SAAADI. V lost 6 bases, J lost 4 bases, and 3 bases stayed unmatched. The CDR3 sequence is 14 residues long. The chain's CDR3 is CASRPSGGGETQYF. CDR3 bases: TGCGCCAGCAGACCTAGCGGGGGGGGAGAGACCCAGTACTTC.

This chain links TRBV2 with TRBJ2-3, with 9 bases aligning to TRBD1. The germline gives CDR1 SNHLY, CDR2 FYNNEI. With 7 bases clipped from V and 5 bases from J, the junction kept 4 bases outside the gene matches. The CDR3 runs to 13 residues. This chain's CDR3 is CASNRGREDTQYF. CDR3 bases: TGTGCCAGCAACAGGGGGCGAGAAGATACGCAGTATTTT.

The V gene is TRBV9, the J gene TRBJ2-1; 9 bases are a match to TRBD2. The junction had 13 bases not matched to a gene; V was cut back by 2 bases and J by 10 bases. This CDR3 region has 16 residues. The germline gives CDR1 SGDLS, CDR2 YYNGEE. CDR3 residues: CASSVGGSGREYEQFF. The CDR3 DNA follows: TGTGCCAGCAGCGTGGGGGGTAGCGGGAGAGAATACGAGCAGTTCTTC.

The chain combines TRBV7-2 with TRBJ2-5, with no clear D. The tail of the sequence fits TRBJ2-7 better, so the J call may be wrong. Looked up from germline, CDR1 is SGHTA and CDR2 is FQGNSA. This CDR3 contains 14 residues. The CDR3 coding sequence is TGTGCCAGCAGCTTAGTCTCGGACTCCTACGAGCAGTACTTC. Translation gives CASSLVSDSYEQYF.

The rearrangement links TRBV27 to TRBJ2-5, with D maybe TRBD1 (6 bases). CDR1 is MNHEY, CDR2 SMNVEV, per germline (reference sequence). The CDR3 covers 14 residues. Trimming stripped 3 bases from V and 4 bases from J, with 12 bases between. The CDR3 region has the DNA TGTGCCAGCAGTTTGGGGGCAGGGGTAGAGACCCAGTACTTC. It codes for CASSLGAGVETQYF.

This clonotype was counted between two and nine times. The chain carries TRBV19 and TRBJ2-1; D may be TRBD1 (5 bases). The CDR3 covers 15 residues. Per the germline V gene, CDR1 is LNHDA and CDR2 is SQIVND (reference sequence). V dropped 6 bases and J dropped 8 bases, with 20 bases sitting between them. For the CDR3, the DNA is TGTGCCAGTAGGCCATGGGGCTCCCCAGGCCATGAGCAGTTCTTC. The encoded protein is CASRPWGSPGHEQFF.

The CDR3, as DNA: TGTGCCAGCAGCTACCCCAAGGGACTAGCGGACCTACAAGAGACCCAGTACTTC. This translates into CASSYPKGLADLQETQYF. The V call is TRBV7-9, the J call TRBJ2-5, with 11 bases fitting TRBD2. CDR1 is SEHNR, CDR2 FQNEAQ, per germline (reference sequence). The CDR3 sequence is 18 residues long. J lost 2 bases, V lost 4 bases, and 12 bases had no gene match. Full variable domain (outside the CDR3, taken from reference TRBV7-9 and TRBJ2-5): DTGVSQNPRHKITKRGQNVTFRCDPISEHNRLYWYRQTLGQGPEFLTYFQNEAQLEKSRLLSDRFSAERPKGSFSTLEIQRTEQGDSAMYLCASSYPKGLADLQETQYFGPGTRLLVL.

Here the CDR3 DNA reads TGTGCCTGGAGTTCTGGGATGCAAGAGACCCAGTACTTC. Translation gives CAWSSGMQETQYF. V usage is TRBV30 and J usage is TRBJ2-5; the D is unclear. Germline-derived CDR1 and CDR2 are GTSNPN and SVGIG (reference sequence). CDR3 length equals 13 residues. V lost 2 bases and J 2 bases, leaving 9 bases between the germline ends.

This clonotype turned up a few times. This chain links TRBV7-9 with TRBJ1-1; D unresolved. There are 16 residues in the CDR3. Germline V gene lookup returns CDR1 SEHNR and CDR2 FQNEAQ (reference sequence). Trimming stripped 0 bases from V and 0 bases from J, with 11 bases between. CDR3 coding DNA: TGTGCCAGCAGCTTAGCGACGGCCTATCTGAACACTGAAGCTTTCTTT. Its protein is CASSLATAYLNTEAFF.

This chain joins TRBV6-4 and TRBJ2-5, with 12 bases that match TRBD1. Per germline, CDR1 MRHNA and CDR2 SNTAGT. CDR3 length: 14 amino acids. V shed 2 bases and J 11 bases; nucleotides not matched to a gene: 6. The CDR3 nucleotides are TGTGCCAGCAGTGACGGGACAGGGGGCAATGAGCAGTACTTC. Encoded protein: CASSDGTGGNEQYF.

The V call is TRBV12-5, the J call TRBJ2-5; D unclear. The CDR3 is 16 residues long. Germline loops: CDR1 LGHNT, CDR2 FRNRAP. Trimming pared 2 bases from V and 5 bases from J, leaving 18 bases between. The CDR3 is CASGLTPPGSWETQYF. The CDR3 bases are TGTGCTAGTGGTTTGACCCCGCCAGGCTCCTGGGAGACCCAGTACTTC.

This rearrangement joins TRBV20-1 to TRBJ2-7; 11 nucleotides align to TRBD1. Germline-derived CDR1 and CDR2 are DFQATT and SNEGSKA (reference sequence). The CDR3 sequence is 14 residues long. Unmatched junction bases numbered 5, after V lost 3 bases and J lost 4 bases. CDR3 sequence: CSASFGQGAYEQYF. The CDR3 bases are TGCAGTGCTAGTTTCGGACAGGGGGCTTACGAGCAGTACTTC.

The chain uses TRBV20-1 and TRBJ1-5, with D possibly being TRBD1 (6 bases). The germline CDR1 and CDR2 sequences are DFQATT and SNEGSKA (reference sequence). The V end lost 5 bases, the J end lost 6 bases, and 17 bases lay between the germline ends. CDR3 length equals 14 residues. CDR3 amino acids: CSAPRGAGGQPQHF. CDR3 in DNA: TGCAGTGCTCCGAGGGGGGCCGGGGGTCAGCCCCAGCATTTT.

This clonotype was seen a handful of times. V usage is TRBV20-1 and J usage is TRBJ2-1, with 8 nucleotides matching TRBD2. The germline V gene has CDR1 DFQATT and CDR2 SNEGSKA (reference sequence). The length of the CDR3 is 16 residues. With V trimmed by 3 bases and J by 3 bases, 10 bases remained unmatched. The CDR3 sequence is CSARRQRGGFYNEQFF. The CDR3, as DNA: TGCAGTGCTAGGCGTCAACGGGGGGGCTTCTACAATGAGCAGTTCTTC.

This clonotype was detected only a few times. The chain carries TRBV15 and TRBJ2-7; weak D call: TRBD2 (6 bases). Germline V lookup: CDR1 LNHNV, CDR2 YYDKDF (reference sequence). Trimming took off 1 base at V and 0 bases at J, with 10 bases between the two ends. The CDR3 contains 15 residues. This CDR3 is CATSRAGALSYEQYF. The CDR3 DNA sequence: TGTGCCACCAGCAGAGCGGGAGCGCTCTCCTACGAGCAGTACTTC.

The chain employs TRBV5-1 and TRBJ2-1; no clear D. The CDR3 runs to 14 residues. V was clipped by 0 bases and J by 3 bases, with 7 bases between them. CDR1 is SGHRS and CDR2 is YFSETQ in the germline V gene. CDR3 nucleotides: TGCGCCAGCAGCTTGGCTTGGGACTACAATGAGCAGTTCTTC. It is translated as CASSLAWDYNEQFF.

This clonotype was detected only a few times. The chain carries TRBV9 and TRBJ2-5, with a tentative D call TRBD2 (7 bases). Looked up from germline, CDR1 is SGDLS and CDR2 is YYNGEE. Deletions cut 4 bases from V and 11 bases from J, with 15 bases between. CDR3 length equals 12 residues. CDR3 residues: CASSQRGGGQYF. For the CDR3, the DNA is TGTGCCAGCAGCCAGAGGGGGGGAGGACAGTACTTC.

V and J are TRBV7-3 and TRBJ2-1; D assignment may be TRBD1 or TRBD2 (5 bases each). The CDR3 spans 16 residues. V shed 5 bases and J shed 0 bases, with 14 bases lying between them. CDR1 and CDR2 (germline): SGHTA, FQGTGA. This CDR3 reads CASSPKGTSSYNEQFF. The DNA of the CDR3 is TGTGCCAGCAGCCCAAAAGGGACCAGCTCCTACAATGAGCAGTTCTTC.

This clonotype has only a few counts. The J gene is TRBJ2-1, the V gene TRBV20-1; 11 positions agree with TRBD2. Germline values: CDR1 DFQATT, CDR2 SNEGSKA (reference sequence). This CDR3 contains 15 residues. V trimming: 4 bases; J trimming: 9 bases; junction bases outside the gene matches: 11. CDR3 nucleotide sequence: TGCAGTGCTACGGGCGTAGCGGGAGGGCCCGGTGAGCAGTTCTTC. Amino acid sequence: CSATGVAGGPGEQFF.

The rearrangement joins TRBV3-1 to TRBJ1-4; TRBD1 is a possible D gene (5 bases). The CDR3 has 13 amino acids. Trimming shortened V by 0 bases and J by 11 bases, and 10 bases separated the two germline ends. Germline V lookup: CDR1 LGHDT, CDR2 YNNKEL (reference sequence). CDR3 sequence: CASSQEWGEKLFF. Here the CDR3 DNA reads TGTGCCAGCAGCCAAGAGTGGGGCGAGAAACTGTTTTTT. Filled out from reference TRBV3-1 and TRBJ1-4, the complete variable domain reads DTAVSQTPKYLVTQMGNDKSIKCEQNLGHDTMYWYKQDSKKFLKIMFSYNNKELIINETVPNRFSPKSPDKAHLNLHINSLELGDSAVYFCASSQEWGEKLFFGSGTQLSVL.

On this clonotype itself: A much larger clone is a single base away; this may be a read error. DNA for the CDR3: TGCGCCAGCAGCCAAGAGGGTTTTGAACGAGAGACCCAGTACTTC. Translating it yields CASSQEGFERETQYF. The gene calls are TRBV4-3 and TRBJ2-5; D is unclear. Germline V gene lookup returns CDR1 LGHNA and CDR2 YSLEER. Between the trimmed V and J ends, which lost 0 bases and 4 bases, there was a span of 12 bases. This CDR3 is built from 15 residues.

V is TRBV3-1 and J is TRBJ2-2; possible D gene TRBD2, 6 bases. There are 15 residues in the CDR3. Germline CDR1 and CDR2: LGHDT and YNNKEL (reference sequence). V lost 4 bases and J 6 bases, leaving 15 bases between the germline ends. The CDR3 nucleotides read TGTGCCAGCAGCCCCCCTGGTGGGGGGTCCGGGGAGCTGTTTTTT. Protein sequence: CASSPPGGGSGELFF.